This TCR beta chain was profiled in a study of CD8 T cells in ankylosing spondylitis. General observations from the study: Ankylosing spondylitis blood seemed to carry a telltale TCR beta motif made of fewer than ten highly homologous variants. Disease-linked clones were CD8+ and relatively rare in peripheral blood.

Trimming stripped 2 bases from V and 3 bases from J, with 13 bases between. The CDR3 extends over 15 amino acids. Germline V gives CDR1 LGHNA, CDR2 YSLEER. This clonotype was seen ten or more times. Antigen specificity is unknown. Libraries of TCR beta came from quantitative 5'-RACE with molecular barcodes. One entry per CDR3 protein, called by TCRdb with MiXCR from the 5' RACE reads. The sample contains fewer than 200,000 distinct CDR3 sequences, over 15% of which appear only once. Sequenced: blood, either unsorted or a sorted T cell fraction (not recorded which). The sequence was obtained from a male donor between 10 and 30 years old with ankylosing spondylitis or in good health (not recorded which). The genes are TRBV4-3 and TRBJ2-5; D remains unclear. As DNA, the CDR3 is TGCGCCAGCAGCCAACTCAGGATGGCTGAAGAGACCCAGTACTTC. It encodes CASSQLRMAEETQYF.